The entry that follows covers one T cell receptor beta chain sequence. The data originate from a study of blood T cell repertoires in COVID-19. Here immunoSEQ multiplex PCR was the method, and the copy in TCRdb shows in-frame clones only, minus some. The data contain some 240,000 clones, 88% of them seen just once; the ten biggest clones take up roughly 10%. CDR1 is MDHEN and CDR2 is SYDVKM in the germline V gene. With V trimmed by 7 bases and J by 1 base, 6 bases remained unmatched. This CDR3 spans 14 amino acids. This sequence joins TRBV28 and TRBJ2-5, with 7 bases lining up with TRBD1. The clonotype was recovered from a woman in her 70s with COVID-19, enrolled during active disease. Sequencing was performed on peripheral blood. CDR3 loop: CASNPDRAQETQYF. The CDR3 DNA sequence: TGTGCCAGCAACCCAGACAGGGCCCAAGAGACCCAGTACTTC.